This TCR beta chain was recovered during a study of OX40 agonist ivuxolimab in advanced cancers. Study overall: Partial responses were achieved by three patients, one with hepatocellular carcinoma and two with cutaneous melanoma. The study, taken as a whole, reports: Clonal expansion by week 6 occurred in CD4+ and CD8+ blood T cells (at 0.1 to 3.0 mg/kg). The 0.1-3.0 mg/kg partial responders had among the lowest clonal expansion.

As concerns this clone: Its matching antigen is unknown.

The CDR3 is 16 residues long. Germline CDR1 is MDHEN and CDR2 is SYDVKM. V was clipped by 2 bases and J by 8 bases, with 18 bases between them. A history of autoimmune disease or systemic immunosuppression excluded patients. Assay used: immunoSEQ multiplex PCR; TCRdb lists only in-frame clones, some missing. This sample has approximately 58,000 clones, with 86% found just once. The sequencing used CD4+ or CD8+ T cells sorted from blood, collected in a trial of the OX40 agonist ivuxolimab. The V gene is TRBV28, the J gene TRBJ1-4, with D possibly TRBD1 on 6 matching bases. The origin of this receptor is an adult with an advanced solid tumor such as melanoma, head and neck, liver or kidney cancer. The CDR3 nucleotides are TGTGCCAGCAGTTTAGGTCGGCGGGGGCTCGTGGAAAAACTGTTTTTT. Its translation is CASSLGRRGLVEKLFF.